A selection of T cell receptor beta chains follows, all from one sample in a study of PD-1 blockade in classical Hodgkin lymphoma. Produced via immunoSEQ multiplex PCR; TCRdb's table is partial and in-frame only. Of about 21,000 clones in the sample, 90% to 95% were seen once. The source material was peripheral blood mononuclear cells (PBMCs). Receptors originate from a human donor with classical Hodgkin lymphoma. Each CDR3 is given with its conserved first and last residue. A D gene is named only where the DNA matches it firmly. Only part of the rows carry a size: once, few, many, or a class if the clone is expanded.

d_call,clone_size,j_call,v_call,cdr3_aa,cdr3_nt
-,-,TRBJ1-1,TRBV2,CASSEGPVGAPAAFF,TGTGCCAGCAGTGAAGGCCCGGTTGGGGCACCCGCGGCTTTCTTT
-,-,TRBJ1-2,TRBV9,CASSPGSVYGYTF,TGTGCCAGCAGCCCCGGATCAGTCTATGGCTACACCTTC
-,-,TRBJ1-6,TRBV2,CASSEQLNSPLHF,TGTGCCAGCAGTGAACAGCTTAATTCACCCCTCCACTTT
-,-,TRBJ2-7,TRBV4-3,CASSQDYGAYEQYF,TGCGCCAGCAGCCAAGATTACGGGGCCTACGAGCAGTACTTC
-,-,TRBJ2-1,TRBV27,CASRRQGGYNEQFF,TGTGCCAGCAGGCGACAGGGAGGCTACAATGAGCAGTTCTTC
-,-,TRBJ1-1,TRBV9,CASSVDGNTEAFF,TGTGCCAGCAGCGTAGATGGTAACACTGAAGCCTTCTTT
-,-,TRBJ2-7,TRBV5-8,CASSLVLGGRYEQYF,TGTGCCAGTAGCTTGGTCCTGGGGGGGCGTTACGAGCAGTACTTC
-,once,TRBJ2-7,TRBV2,CASRRGLHGEQYF,TGTGCCAGCAGACGAGGACTCCACGGCGAGCAGTACTTC
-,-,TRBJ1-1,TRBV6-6,CASSYLGGADTEAFF,TGTGCCAGCAGTTACCTCGGGGGCGCGGACACTGAAGCTTTCTTT
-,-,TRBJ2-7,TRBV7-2,CASSLAGGEWYEQYF,TGTGCCAGCAGCTTAGCGGGCGGGGAGTGGTACGAGCAGTACTTC
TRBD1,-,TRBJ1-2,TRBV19,CASSRLGTALDGYTF,TGTGCCAGTAGTAGACTCGGGACAGCGTTGGATGGCTACACCTTC
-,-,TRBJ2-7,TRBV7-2,CASSLHQGDEQYF,TGTGCCAGCAGCTTACATCAAGGGGACGAGCAGTACTTC
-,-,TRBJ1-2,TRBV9,CASSGLDGDGHYGYTF,TGTGCCAGCAGCGGCCTGGACGGCGATGGGCACTATGGCTACACCTTC
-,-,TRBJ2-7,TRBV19,CASSIDGTGLYEQYF,TGTGCCAGTAGTATAGACGGAACAGGGTTATACGAGCAGTACTTC
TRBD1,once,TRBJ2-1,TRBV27,CASSFKGARDEQFF,TGTGCCAGCAGTTTCAAGGGGGCGCGGGATGAGCAGTTCTTC
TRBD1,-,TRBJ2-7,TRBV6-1,CASTRDRGHYEQYF,TGTGCCAGCACCAGAGACAGGGGGCACTACGAGCAGTACTTC
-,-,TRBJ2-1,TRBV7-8,CASSLSEGTYNEQFF,TGTGCCAGCAGCTTATCTGAGGGAACTTACAATGAGCAGTTCTTC
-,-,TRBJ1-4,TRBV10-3,CAISESAGNEKLFF,TGTGCCATCAGTGAGTCGGCGGGTAATGAAAAACTGTTTTTT
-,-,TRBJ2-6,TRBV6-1,CASSDFSVLRVWGANVLTF,TGTGCCAGCAGTGACTTTAGTGTACTTCGAGTGTGGGGGGCCAACGTCCTGACTTTC
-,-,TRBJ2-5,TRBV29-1,CSVAMGRQETQYF,TGCAGCGTTGCCATGGGGCGCCAAGAGACCCAGTACTTC
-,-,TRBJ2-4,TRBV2,CASSSSPVAKNIQYF,TGTGCCAGCAGCTCCAGTCCCGTAGCCAAAAACATTCAGTACTTC
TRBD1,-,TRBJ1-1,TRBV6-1,CASSGSTGGSAEAFF,TGTGCCAGCAGCGGATCAACAGGGGGGAGCGCTGAAGCTTTCTTT
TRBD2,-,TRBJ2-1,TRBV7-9,CASSPTSGGPNEQFF,TGTGCCAGCAGCCCTACTAGCGGGGGACCAAATGAGCAGTTCTTC
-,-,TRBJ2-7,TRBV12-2,CASRFRSSTSGPYEQYF,TGTGCAAGTCGCTTTAGGTCGTCGACTAGCGGACCCTACGAGCAGTACTTC
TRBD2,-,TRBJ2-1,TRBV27,CASSLMLAGSNEQFF,TGTGCCAGCAGTTTAATGCTAGCGGGGAGCAATGAGCAGTTCTTC
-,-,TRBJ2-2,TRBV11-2,CASSLGVYTGELFF,TGTGCCAGCAGCTTAGGGGTATACACCGGGGAGCTGTTTTTT
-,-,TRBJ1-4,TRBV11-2,CASSLAREKLFF,TGTGCCAGCAGCTTAGCAAGGGAAAAACTGTTTTTT
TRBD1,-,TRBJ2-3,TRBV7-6,CASSLEDRFMPDTQYF,TGTGCCAGCAGCTTAGAGGACAGGTTTATGCCAGATACGCAGTATTTT
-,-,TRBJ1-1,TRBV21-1,CASSNREGMNTEAFF,TGTGCCAGCAGCAATCGGGAGGGGATGAACACTGAAGCTTTCTTT
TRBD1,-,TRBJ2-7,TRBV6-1,CASSEEVDRVDEQYF,TGTGCCAGCAGTGAGGAGGTCGACAGGGTAGACGAGCAGTACTTC
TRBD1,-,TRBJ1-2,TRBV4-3,CASSQGRDRVYTF,TGCGCCAGCAGCCAAGGGCGGGACAGGGTCTACACCTTC
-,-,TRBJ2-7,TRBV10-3,CAISITATYEQYF,TGTGCCATCAGTATTACAGCTACCTACGAGCAGTACTTC
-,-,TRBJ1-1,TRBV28,CASSLVHLWGTEAFF,TGTGCCAGCAGTTTGGTTCACCTCTGGGGCACTGAAGCTTTCTTT
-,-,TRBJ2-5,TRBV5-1,CASSLVQETQYF,TGCGCCAGCAGCTTGGTTCAGGAGACCCAGTACTTC
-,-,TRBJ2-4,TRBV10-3,CAISESGGLAKNIQYF,TGTGCCATCAGTGAGTCCGGCGGACTAGCCAAAAACATTCAGTACTTC